A single sample is the source of the 23 T cell receptor beta chains below, sequenced in a study of blood T cell repertoires in COVID-19. Here immunoSEQ multiplex PCR was the method, and the copy in TCRdb shows in-frame clones only, minus some. The sample shows 60,000 or so clones, 75% to 80% of them seen only once. Material for sequencing was peripheral blood. These receptors were taken from a human donor in a cohort sampled during active COVID-19.

The genes are TRBV7-2 and TRBJ2-1; 9 bases are shared with TRBD2. The J segment lost 3 bases and the V segment lost 5 bases, leaving 5 bases of the junction unmatched. There are 15 residues in the CDR3. CDR1 is SGHTA, CDR2 FQGNSA, per germline. CDR3 in DNA: TGTGCCAGCAGCCAGACTAGCGGAGACTACAATGAGCAGTTCTTC. Translation: CASSQTSGDYNEQFF.

V gene TRBV7-2 combines with J gene TRBJ1-4; tentative D call: TRBD1 (5 bases). The CDR3 spans 12 residues. Germline-derived CDR1 and CDR2 are SGHTA and FQGNSA. The ends were cut back, 5 bases at V and 11 bases at J, with 12 bases in the middle. The DNA of the CDR3 is TGTGCCAGCAGCAGAGGCGGGGGGAAACTGTTTTTT. Its protein is CASSRGGGKLFF.

J is TRBJ1-5 and V is TRBV25-1; unclear D gene. Trimming pared 4 bases from V and 0 bases from J, leaving 10 bases between. CDR1 and CDR2 from the germline V gene are MGHDK and SYGVNS. This CDR3 comprises 15 residues. The CDR3 spells CASSGGSVSNQPQHF. For the CDR3, the DNA is TGTGCCAGCAGTGGCGGTTCCGTTAGCAATCAGCCCCAGCATTTT.

The chain recombines TRBV3-1 (or the pseudogene TRBV3-2) with TRBJ2-7; D unclear. The CDR3 totals 12 residues. From germline, CDR1 is LGHDT and CDR2 YNNKEL (reference sequence). V lost 1 base and J lost 4, with 5 bases in between. CDR3: CASSQVSYEQYF. CDR3 in DNA: TGTGCCAGCAGCCAAGTGTCATACGAGCAGTACTTC.

In this sample, this clone turned up a few times. This CDR3 is also generated by other DNA sequences in the sample. The chain couples TRBV7-9 to TRBJ1-2; D is possibly TRBD1 (6 bases). CDR3 length: 14 residues. V was clipped by 1 base and J by 2 bases, with 8 bases between them. The V gene's germline CDR1 is SEHNR and CDR2 FQNEAQ (reference sequence). The CDR3 spells CASSLGTANYGYTF. The CDR3 nucleotides are TGTGCCAGCAGCTTAGGGACAGCGAACTATGGCTACACCTTC. Together with reference TRBV7-9 and TRBJ1-2, the CDR3 gives the full variable domain: DTGVSQNPRHKITKRGQNVTFRCDPISEHNRLYWYRQTLGQGPEFLTYFQNEAQLEKSRLLSDRFSAERPKGSFSTLEIQRTEQGDSAMYLCASSLGTANYGYTFGSGTRLTVV.

The J gene is TRBJ2-7, the V gene TRBV27; 8 bases agree with TRBD2. This CDR3 has 14 amino acids. Unmatched junction bases numbered 5, after V lost 5 bases and J lost 2 bases. Per germline, CDR1 MNHEY and CDR2 SMNVEV (reference sequence). The CDR3 DNA reads as TGTGCCAGCAGTCGTAGCGGGACCACCTACGAGCAGTACTTC. Translating gives CASSRSGTTYEQYF.

This rearrangement joins TRBV4-2 to TRBJ2-7; TRBD2 might be the D (6 bases). Germline V CDR1 and CDR2: LGHNA, YNFKEQ. This CDR3 comprises 14 residues. V was cut by 4 bases and J by 4 bases, with 14 bases left in between. The CDR3 loop is CASSPQAGGYEQYF. CDR3 sequence (DNA): TGTGCCAGCAGCCCCCAGGCTGGGGGGTACGAGCAGTACTTC.

This rearrangement joins TRBV9 to TRBJ2-1, with D possibly being TRBD1 (5 bases). V shed 8 bases and J shed 7 bases, with 13 bases lying between them. Per germline, CDR1 SGDLS and CDR2 YYNGEE. This CDR3 is built from 12 residues. The CDR3 region is CASGPRENEQFF. The CDR3 nucleotides read TGTGCCAGTGGACCCAGGGAAAATGAGCAGTTCTTC.

This rearrangement joins TRBV19 to TRBJ1-1, with 7 bases fitting TRBD1. The CDR3 has 14 residues. The ends lost 5 bases at V and 0 bases at J; junction bases unmatched: 3. Germline V gives CDR1 LNHDA, CDR2 SQIVND (reference sequence). The DNA for the CDR3 is TGTGCCAGTAGTGTCAGGGGGATGAACACTGAAGCTTTCTTT. The encoded protein is CASSVRGMNTEAFF.

The chain uses TRBV9 and TRBJ2-5; 13 positions agree with TRBD2. The CDR3 spans 15 residues. CDR1 and CDR2 (germline): SGDLS, YYNGEE. After removal of 4 bases from V and 3 bases from J, the junction contained 3 bases not matched to a gene. The CDR3 nucleotides are TGTGCCAGCAGCCCAGGACTAGCGGGAGAAGAGACCCAGTACTTC. Encoded protein: CASSPGLAGEETQYF.

The chain combines TRBV4-3 with TRBJ1-2, with 8 bases lining up with TRBD1. Germline V gene sequence: CDR1 LGHNA, CDR2 YSLEER. The CDR3 runs to 13 residues. V lost 1 base and J lost 6; bases outside the gene matches: 1. DNA of the CDR3: TGCGCCAGCAGCCAAGCAGGGGGCGATGGCTACACCTTC. Its translation is CASSQAGGDGYTF.

This chain links TRBV30 with TRBJ1-6; possible D gene TRBD1, 6 bases. Germline loops: CDR1 GTSNPN, CDR2 SVGIG (reference sequence). Trimming took 1 base from V and 5 from J, leaving 6 bases between them. This CDR3 comprises 13 residues. CDR3 residues: CAWSGQDNSPLHF. In nucleotides, the CDR3 is TGTGCCTGGAGTGGACAGGATAATTCACCCCTCCACTTT. Using reference TRBV30 and TRBJ1-6 for the parts outside the CDR3, the full variable domain is SQTIHQWPATLVQPVGSPLSLECTVEGTSNPNLYWYRQAAGRGLQLLFYSVGIGQISSEVPQNLSASRPQDRQFILSSKKLLLSDSGFYLCAWSGQDNSPLHFGNGTRLTVT.

The chain uses TRBV5-4 and TRBJ2-1; 13 bases fit TRBD2. In germline, CDR1 is SGHNT, CDR2 YYREEE (reference sequence). V gave up 4 bases and J gave up 0 bases; unmatched junction bases: 7. The CDR3 extends over 18 amino acids. CDR3 DNA sequence: TGTGCCAGCAGCCGTACTAGCGGGGGGGCCCGCTCCTACAATGAGCAGTTCTTC. It translates to CASSRTSGGARSYNEQFF.

The genes are TRBV9 and TRBJ2-3; TRBD1 might be the D (6 bases). The CDR3 sequence is 15 residues long. Germline CDR1 is SGDLS and CDR2 is YYNGEE. V was cut by 0 bases and J by 7 bases, with 15 bases left in between. The CDR3 DNA reads TGTGCCAGCAGCGTAGACCCAGGGGTGGAGCATACGCAGTATTTT. Its protein is CASSVDPGVEHTQYF.

This chain joins TRBV6-5 and TRBJ1-2; 10 bases fit TRBD1. CDR1 is MNHEY, CDR2 SVGAGI, per germline. CDR3 length: 16 amino acids. V lost 4 bases to trimming and J lost 2 bases; unmatched junction nucleotides: 7. DNA for the CDR3: TGTGCCAGCAGTTTGAGACGGACAGGGGGGAACTATGGCTACACCTTC. Translated: CASSLRRTGGNYGYTF.

V gene TRBV13 combines with J gene TRBJ1-5; D remains ambiguous. Looked up from germline, CDR1 is PRHDT and CDR2 is FYEKMQ (reference sequence). The ends were cut back, 0 bases at V and 6 bases at J, with 12 bases in the middle. This CDR3 region has 15 residues. The CDR3 DNA reads TGTGCCAGCAGCTTAGGTTACGAGGTGGGTCAGCCCCAGCATTTT. Its translation: CASSLGYEVGQPQHF.

In its sample, this clone was seen a few times. Other DNA sequences from this sample encode an identical CDR3 as well. V usage is TRBV7-2 and J usage is TRBJ1-1; no definite D call. The CDR3 is 13 residues long. CDR1 is SGHTA, CDR2 FQGNSA, per germline. Trimming shortened V by 4 bases and J by 0 bases, and 6 bases separated the two germline ends. CDR3 in DNA: TGTGCCAGCAGCTCCCAGATGAACACTGAAGCTTTCTTT. Protein: CASSSQMNTEAFF.

J is TRBJ2-1 and V is TRBV6-5; possible D gene TRBD2, 6 bases. The germline gives CDR1 MNHEY, CDR2 SVGAGI. V lost 5 bases and J lost 2, with 10 bases in between. This CDR3 has 14 amino acids. The CDR3 loop reads CASSNSGTYNEQFF. The CDR3 DNA is TGTGCCAGCAGTAATAGCGGAACCTACAATGAGCAGTTCTTC.

This clone was detected a few times. The genes are TRBV9 and TRBJ2-1; D might be TRBD2 (6 bases). V gave up 0 bases and J gave up 4 bases, with 11 bases separating them. Per germline, CDR1 SGDLS and CDR2 YYNGEE. There are 15 residues in the CDR3. CDR3 sequence: CASSVDLARYNEQFF. CDR3 bases: TGTGCCAGCAGCGTAGACCTAGCGAGGTACAATGAGCAGTTCTTC.

In its sample, this clone ranks as medium-sized. The rearrangement uses TRBV29-1 and TRBJ2-7; 8 nucleotides align to TRBD2. Germline CDR1 SQVTM, CDR2 ANQGSEA. The CDR3 is 12 residues long. The V segment lost 7 bases and the J segment 3 bases; nucleotides outside the gene matches: 5. The CDR3 DNA sequence: TGCAGCGCCTCCACTAGCGGCTACGAGCAGTACTTC. This translates into CSASTSGYEQYF.

This clone was seen a single time. This rearrangement joins TRBV27 to TRBJ1-6, with TRBD1 identical over 10 bases. Germline CDR1 is MNHEY and CDR2 is SMNVEV (reference sequence). V lost 6 bases, J lost 14 bases, and 13 bases stayed unmatched. The CDR3 contains 15 residues. The CDR3 loop reads CASSRLGTGAVALHF. Here the CDR3 DNA reads TGTGCCAGCAGCAGACTCGGGACAGGGGCGGTGGCCCTCCACTTT.

V gene TRBV11-2 combines with J gene TRBJ2-1; 9 nucleotides agree with TRBD2. V shed 6 bases and J 7 bases; nucleotides not matched to a gene: 1. This CDR3 contains 12 residues. Per the germline V gene, CDR1 is SGHAT and CDR2 is FQNNGV. The CDR3 bases are TGTGCCAGCAGGAGCGGGGGGAATGAGCAGTTCTTC. Amino acids: CASRSGGNEQFF.

The J gene is TRBJ1-2, the V gene TRBV7-9, with a tentative D call TRBD1 (5 bases). The V end was cut by 2 bases, the J end by 3 bases, with 7 bases between. The CDR3 has 13 residues. Germline values: CDR1 SEHNR, CDR2 FQNEAQ (reference sequence). CDR3 nucleotides: TGTGCCAGCAGCTTATCGACAGACTATGGCTACACCTTC. It encodes CASSLSTDYGYTF.